This T cell receptor (beta chain) originates from a study of cytomegalovirus exposure and HLA in healthy donors. Germline assignment: CDR1 MNHNY and CDR2 SVGAGI (reference sequence). This CDR3 region has 15 residues. Trimming at V came to 5 bases and at J to 5 bases, leaving 9 bases not matched to a gene. A multiplex PCR was run with 60 Vbeta primers and 13 Jbeta primers. Assay: immunoSEQ multiplex PCR; the TCRdb copy retains only in-frame clones and omits some. The table has 120,000 to 150,000 clones, over 65% seen once. Regarding the study as a whole: Sequencing depth across donors, presence/absence analyses assumed, was roughly uniform.

As concerns this clone: Its antigen is not known.

The chain has TRBV6-6 and TRBJ2-1, with 7 nucleotides matching TRBD1. This TCR derives from a man in his forties or fifties in good health and CMV-seropositive. Sequenced sample: PBMCs. The CDR3 nucleotides are TGTGCCAGCAGTAACAGGGGAATTGGGGACAATGAGCAGTTCTTC. Its translation: CASSNRGIGDNEQFF.